This T cell receptor (beta chain) is drawn from a study of T cell repertoires in cytomegalovirus infection. Broader study findings: Predominance within the ex vivo response was attributable to HLA-C-restricted CMV-specific TCR beta clonotypes. Summed public TCR beta family frequency identified CMV carriers bearing the relevant HLA.

Germline V gene lookup returns CDR1 LGHNA and CDR2 YNFKEQ. V lost 2 bases to trimming and J lost 0 bases, with 11 bases between them. The CDR3 spans 17 residues. TCRdb called the reads again in MiXCR, with one record for every CDR3 protein. The sample carries a few hundred thousand distinct CDR3 sequences, 40% recorded once. This clonotype was counted a single time. Its antigen is currently unknown. Sequencing was performed on cultured PBMCs, taken from culture after CMV antigen stimulation. This receptor was taken from a human donor in good health (CMV status not recorded). Some clones in this sample may be carry-over from other donors' samples. The chain recombines TRBV4-2 with TRBJ1-6, with TRBD1 as a possible D gene (6 bases). For the CDR3, the DNA is TGTGCCAGCAGCCAACCAGGGGAAAGCTCCTATAATTCACCCCTCCACTTT. Encoded protein: CASSQPGESSYNSPLHF.